This entry lists 9 T cell receptor beta chains sequenced from one sample in a study of cytomegalovirus exposure and HLA in healthy donors. Amplification used 60 Vbeta primers and 13 Jbeta primers. Profiled with immunoSEQ multiplex PCR; TCRdb holds only in-frame clones, not every one. The sample lists 110,000 to 150,000 clones, about 8.9% occurring once. Sequencing input: PBMCs. The receptors were gathered from a middle-aged man in good health and CMV-seronegative.

The rearrangement uses TRBV10-3 and TRBJ1-4, with 11 nucleotides matching TRBD1. From germline, CDR1 is ENHRY and CDR2 SYGVKD. Unmatched junction bases numbered 5, after V lost 6 bases and J lost 8 bases. The CDR3 loop spans 14 amino acids. The CDR3 loop is CAISPGTGGEKLFF. CDR3 nucleotide sequence: TGTGCCATCAGCCCCGGGACAGGGGGAGAAAAACTGTTTTTT.

This sequence joins TRBV5-6 and TRBJ2-5; 7 positions match TRBD2. Germline assignment: CDR1 SGHDT and CDR2 YYEEEE. V dropped 4 bases and J dropped 5; count of bases not matched to a gene: 8. This CDR3 is built from 14 residues. The CDR3 region is CASSKSGIPETQYF. CDR3 nucleotides: TGTGCCAGCAGCAAAAGCGGGATACCGGAGACCCAGTACTTC.

This rearrangement joins TRBV10-1 to TRBJ2-1; 7 nucleotides match TRBD2. This CDR3 has 15 amino acids. Per the germline V gene, CDR1 is WNHNN and CDR2 is SYGVQD (reference sequence). The V and J ends lost 5 bases and 6 bases, in that order; junction bases with no gene match: 10. The CDR3 here is CASSTHGEGSNEQFF. The DNA for the CDR3 is TGCGCCAGCAGTACACACGGGGAGGGATCCAATGAGCAGTTCTTC.

This clone has only a few counts. V usage is TRBV25-1 and J usage is TRBJ1-5, with D maybe TRBD1 (5 bases). The CDR3 extends over 13 amino acids. Trimming pared 5 bases from V and 5 bases from J, leaving 10 bases between. Germline loops: CDR1 MGHDK, CDR2 SYGVNS. CDR3 protein: CASSPQGHQPQHF. CDR3 nucleotides: TGTGCCAGCAGTCCCCAGGGCCATCAGCCCCAGCATTTT.

The V gene is TRBV19, the J gene TRBJ1-1, with D perhaps TRBD1 (5 bases). The CDR3 has 15 residues. V lost 5 bases and J 1 base, leaving 14 bases between the germline ends. The germline gives CDR1 LNHDA, CDR2 SQIVND (reference sequence). The CDR3: CASSPPRGRNTEAFF. The CDR3 DNA follows: TGTGCCAGTAGTCCCCCAAGGGGTCGGAACACTGAAGCTTTCTTT.

This clone turned up a few times. The chain couples TRBV7-9 to TRBJ1-2; no reliable D call. Germline values: CDR1 SEHNR, CDR2 FQNEAQ (reference sequence). The CDR3 is made up of 14 amino acids. V lost 5 bases, J lost 6 bases, and 16 bases lay in between. The CDR3 is CASSRSQRVDGYTF. The CDR3 DNA sequence: TGTGCCAGCAGCCGTAGCCAGAGGGTAGATGGCTACACCTTC.

About this clone: It is likely a read error, because the conserved phenylalanine at the end of the CDR3 is missing. This CDR3 is CASSLTGGGEAFV. The CDR3 nucleotides read TGTGCCAGCAGCTTAACAGGGGGGGGTGAAGCTTTCGTT. J is TRBJ1-1 and V is TRBV7-3; D may be TRBD1 (6 bases). Germline V gene data show CDR1 as SGHTA and CDR2 as FQGTGA. The CDR3 is made up of 13 amino acids. The V end lost 0 bases, the J end lost 7 bases, and 9 bases lay between the germline ends.

V is TRBV19 and J is TRBJ1-1; D unresolved. Germline V gives CDR1 LNHDA, CDR2 SQIVND (reference sequence). Trimming stripped 5 bases from V and 2 bases from J, with 6 bases between. The CDR3 covers 12 residues. The DNA of the CDR3 is TGTGCCAGTAGTCGTTTCAACACTGAAGCTTTCTTT. Translation gives CASSRFNTEAFF.

In this sample, this clone turned up a few times. The V call is TRBV18, the J call TRBJ1-5; 8 bases agree with TRBD1. CDR1 is KGHSH, CDR2 LQKENI, per germline. J lost 2 bases, V lost 2 bases, and 5 bases had no gene match. There are 16 residues in the CDR3. The CDR3 DNA reads as TGTGCCAGCTCACCAATTGGACAGGGCGGCAATCAGCCCCAGCATTTT. This translates into CASSPIGQGGNQPQHF. The variable domain in full, completed from reference TRBV18 and TRBJ1-5, reads NAGVMQNPRHLVRRRGQEARLRCSPMKGHSHVYWYRQLPEEGLKFMVYLQKENIIDESGMPKERFSAEFPKEGPSILRIQQVVRGDSAAYFCASSPIGQGGNQPQHFGDGTRLSIL.